This T cell receptor beta chain appears in the sequencing data of a study of blood T cell repertoires in COVID-19. In the study overall: In each case, the material was cDNA or gDNA derived from T cells, B-cell-depleted T cells, or PBMCs.

The authors' processing: Estimated nucleated cell counts came from reference gene primer amplification. Method: immunoSEQ multiplex PCR; TCRdb's copy keeps in-frame clones and lacks some. V, J and clone size are those of that table, while D and trimming were read from the DNA. This table has about 190,000 clones, around four fifths appearing once. Trimming took 4 bases from V and 8 from J, leaving 9 bases between them. The CDR3 covers 11 residues. CDR1 and CDR2 (germline): SGHDT, YYEEEE. The clonotype was recovered from a human donor in a cohort sampled during active COVID-19. The sequencing input was peripheral blood. V is TRBV5-6 and J is TRBJ1-2; D may be TRBD1 (6 bases). CDR3 sequence reads: CASSQGWGYTF. The CDR3 nucleotides read TGTGCCAGCAGCCAGGGGTGGGGCTACACCTTC. Full variable domain (remainder filled in from reference TRBV5-6 and TRBJ1-2): DAGVTQSPTHLIKTRGQQVTLRCSPKSGHDTVSWYQQALGQGPQFIFQYYEEEERQRGNFPDRFSGHQFPNYSSELNVNALLLGDSALYLCASSQGWGYTFGSGTRLTVV.